This is a list of T cell receptor beta chains from one sample in a study of cytomegalovirus exposure and HLA in healthy donors. The method was immunoSEQ multiplex PCR; TCRdb's version includes in-frame clones alone and lacks a portion of them. The sample consists of approximately 150,000 clones, over 75% of them appearing once. The sequenced sample consisted of PBMCs. The receptors come from a male donor in good health and CMV-seronegative. The CDR3 runs from the conserved cysteine through the conserved F or W. Fields, in order: CDR3 protein, CDR3 length, V gene, D gene. A D gene is named only where the DNA matches it firmly.

CDR3 protein: CASSYPHKNTGELFF; CDR3 length: 15; V gene: TRBV6-6; D gene: NA
CDR3 protein: CASGGQGYEQYF; CDR3 length: 12; V gene: TRBV6-5; D gene: TRBD1
CDR3 protein: CASSTTGPPYEQYF; CDR3 length: 14; V gene: TRBV6-6; D gene: NA
CDR3 protein: CASSVKASEGAFF; CDR3 length: 13; V gene: TRBV9; D gene: NA
CDR3 protein: CASSQDWGRVNQPQHF; CDR3 length: 16; V gene: TRBV4-3; D gene: NA
CDR3 protein: CAISASLAGGPLSYEQYF; CDR3 length: 18; V gene: TRBV10-3; D gene: TRBD2
CDR3 protein: CASSETGILEQYF; CDR3 length: 13; V gene: TRBV2; D gene: TRBD1
CDR3 protein: CASSLRQGYGYTF; CDR3 length: 13; V gene: TRBV27; D gene: NA
CDR3 protein: CAWAGDRGPNQPQHF; CDR3 length: 15; V gene: TRBV30; D gene: TRBD1
CDR3 protein: CASSPLRNTEAFF; CDR3 length: 13; V gene: TRBV11-2; D gene: NA
CDR3 protein: CASSFKDRDYGYTF; CDR3 length: 14; V gene: TRBV5-6; D gene: TRBD1
CDR3 protein: CAIRESGGGQETQYF; CDR3 length: 15; V gene: TRBV10-3; D gene: TRBD2
CDR3 protein: CASSYSSGTNEKLFF; CDR3 length: 15; V gene: TRBV6-6; D gene: NA
CDR3 protein: CASSLVPGYTEAFF; CDR3 length: 14; V gene: TRBV7-9; D gene: NA
CDR3 protein: CAISMGQEDNEKLFF; CDR3 length: 15; V gene: TRBV10-3; D gene: TRBD1
CDR3 protein: CASSPQLVTGELFF; CDR3 length: 14; V gene: TRBV4-3; D gene: NA
CDR3 protein: CSVVRELPNPMNTEAFF; CDR3 length: 17; V gene: TRBV29-1; D gene: NA
CDR3 protein: CASREEGTFQETQYF; CDR3 length: 15; V gene: TRBV5-6; D gene: NA
CDR3 protein: CASSLAGRPSGYGYTF; CDR3 length: 16; V gene: TRBV7-9; D gene: NA
CDR3 protein: CASSVGGGWAQYF; CDR3 length: 13; V gene: TRBV9; D gene: TRBD2
CDR3 protein: CASSERGSYTGELFF; CDR3 length: 15; V gene: TRBV25-1; D gene: NA
CDR3 protein: CASSSGTGINTGELFF; CDR3 length: 16; V gene: TRBV7-9; D gene: TRBD1
CDR3 protein: CASGTSGVYNEQFF; CDR3 length: 14; V gene: TRBV5-4; D gene: TRBD2
CDR3 protein: CASSPRNKIKEQYF; CDR3 length: 14; V gene: TRBV7-8; D gene: NA
CDR3 protein: CASSSQGGTGVSPLHF; CDR3 length: 16; V gene: TRBV6-5; D gene: TRBD1
CDR3 protein: CASSLRQVVSYEQYF; CDR3 length: 15; V gene: TRBV27; D gene: NA
CDR3 protein: CASSRMGGRINYNEQFF; CDR3 length: 17; V gene: TRBV5-1; D gene: NA
CDR3 protein: CASSPRTGGNEKLFF; CDR3 length: 15; V gene: TRBV19; D gene: TRBD1
CDR3 protein: CASSQGQGEVDTQYF; CDR3 length: 15; V gene: TRBV4-3; D gene: TRBD1
CDR3 protein: CASSRRDDTQYF; CDR3 length: 12; V gene: TRBV6-1; D gene: NA
CDR3 protein: CASSRTGGNQPQHF; CDR3 length: 14; V gene: TRBV7-9; D gene: NA
CDR3 protein: CASSDSLPTGGSLMNTEAFF; CDR3 length: 20; V gene: TRBV2; D gene: TRBD1
CDR3 protein: CASSFSLAGLNEQFF; CDR3 length: 15; V gene: TRBV11-2; D gene: TRBD2
CDR3 protein: CASSQASGTGYYGYTF; CDR3 length: 16; V gene: TRBV4-1; D gene: TRBD1
CDR3 protein: CASSQTRERRNTGELFF; CDR3 length: 17; V gene: TRBV4-1; D gene: NA
CDR3 protein: CASSAQTGDEQFF; CDR3 length: 13; V gene: TRBV6-6; D gene: TRBD1
CDR3 protein: CSAQKGGATNEKLFF; CDR3 length: 15; V gene: TRBV29-1; D gene: NA
CDR3 protein: CASSRKQETSSYEQYF; CDR3 length: 16; V gene: TRBV5-1; D gene: NA
CDR3 protein: CSVPGGARNTEAFF; CDR3 length: 14; V gene: TRBV29-1; D gene: NA
CDR3 protein: CASSAGPSSSYEQYF; CDR3 length: 15; V gene: TRBV14; D gene: NA
CDR3 protein: CASSVGLGAPETQYF; CDR3 length: 15; V gene: TRBV9; D gene: NA
CDR3 protein: CASRDRGHNEQFF; CDR3 length: 13; V gene: TRBV10-2; D gene: TRBD1
CDR3 protein: CASSYRDRGWTEAFF; CDR3 length: 15; V gene: TRBV6-5; D gene: TRBD1
CDR3 protein: CASSPGQGLGYTF; CDR3 length: 13; V gene: TRBV5-1; D gene: TRBD1
CDR3 protein: CASRRKAGGYNEQFF; CDR3 length: 15; V gene: TRBV6-5; D gene: TRBD2
CDR3 protein: CASSRELAGGPRGKNIQYF; CDR3 length: 19; V gene: TRBV23-1; D gene: TRBD2
CDR3 protein: CASSFWLGGQGGTEQYF; CDR3 length: 17; V gene: TRBV5-1; D gene: TRBD1
CDR3 protein: CASGRGQGTFF; CDR3 length: 11; V gene: TRBV30; D gene: TRBD1
CDR3 protein: CASSVDTQYGYTF; CDR3 length: 13; V gene: TRBV9; D gene: NA
CDR3 protein: CASSGGFNEKLFF; CDR3 length: 13; V gene: TRBV18; D gene: NA
CDR3 protein: CASSVGQPQHF; CDR3 length: 11; V gene: TRBV2; D gene: NA
CDR3 protein: CASSYDRSYEQYF; CDR3 length: 13; V gene: TRBV6-5; D gene: NA
CDR3 protein: CASSLGGGAHVLETQYF; CDR3 length: 17; V gene: TRBV5-4; D gene: NA
CDR3 protein: CASRPGGSNEKLFF; CDR3 length: 14; V gene: TRBV19; D gene: TRBD1